The 8 T cell receptor beta chains below were found in one sample sequenced in a study of shared clonotypes between healthy human individuals. Sequencing used immunoSEQ multiplex PCR; TCRdb keeps in-frame clones, though not all of them. The table includes around 2,000,000 clones, less than 95% detected once. Terminally differentiated effector memory CD45RA+ cells were excluded from the naive CD8 cells, which were CD45RO-negative and positively selected for CCR7. Input material: naive CD8+ T cells sorted from blood. The receptors shown here come from a man aged 18 to 30 in good health.

The J gene is TRBJ2-5, the V gene TRBV6-5; D is undetermined. V lost 5 bases to trimming and J lost 2 bases, with 9 bases between them. The CDR3 has 13 amino acids. Germline values: CDR1 MNHEY, CDR2 SVGAGI. DNA for the CDR3: TGTGCCAGCAGTCCCTTAGGGCAAGAGACCCAGTACTTC. Amino acid sequence: CASSPLGQETQYF.

The chain employs TRBV7-9 and TRBJ1-6, with D unclear. Looked up from germline, CDR1 is SEHNR and CDR2 is FQNEAQ (reference sequence). CDR3 size: 16 residues. The ends were cut back, 5 bases at V and 4 bases at J, with 15 bases in the middle. DNA for the CDR3: TGTGCCAGCAGCCCCAATAACCTCGGTTATAATTCACCCCTCCACTTT. This codes for CASSPNNLGYNSPLHF.

The chain uses TRBV6-5 and TRBJ1-4, with unresolved D. CDR1 and CDR2 (germline): MNHEY, SVGAGI. The CDR3 consists of 15 residues. Trimming took off 0 bases at V and 10 bases at J, with 15 bases between the two ends. CDR3 sequence: CASSYSNGALGKLFF. CDR3 DNA sequence: TGTGCCAGCAGTTACTCGAACGGAGCCCTGGGAAAACTGTTTTTT.

The V call is TRBV10-1, the J call TRBJ2-3; possible D gene TRBD2, 6 bases. The CDR3 has 15 residues. Trimming pared 3 bases from V and 5 bases from J, leaving 15 bases between. Germline-derived CDR1 and CDR2 are WNHNN and SYGVQD (reference sequence). The CDR3 reads CASSDYAEGKDTQYF. CDR3 nucleotides: TGCGCCAGCAGTGACTACGCGGAGGGAAAAGATACGCAGTATTTT.

About this clone itself: Other nucleotide sequences in the sample specify the same CDR3. The V and J genes are TRBV7-9 and TRBJ2-1, with a possible D match to TRBD1 (6 bases). The CDR3 loop spans 15 amino acids. Germline CDR1 is SEHNR and CDR2 is FQNEAQ (reference sequence). V lost 0 bases, J lost 3 bases, and 9 bases lay in between. In DNA form, the CDR3 reads TGTGCCAGCAGCTTAGCCACAGGGCGCTACAATGAGCAGTTCTTC. Translation: CASSLATGRYNEQFF.

This sequence joins TRBV7-6 and TRBJ1-1; 8 nucleotides agree with TRBD1. The CDR3 has 14 amino acids. The germline gives CDR1 SGHVS, CDR2 FNYEAQ. V dropped 3 bases and J dropped 10; count of bases not matched to a gene: 10. CDR3 residues: CASSFQGALSTAFF. The CDR3 DNA reads as TGTGCCAGCAGCTTTCAGGGGGCGCTGTCCACAGCTTTCTTT.

The CDR3 here is CASSMVGLAELSSYNEQFF. In DNA form, the CDR3 reads TGTGCCAGCAGCATGGTGGGACTAGCGGAACTGAGCTCCTACAATGAGCAGTTCTTC. J is TRBJ2-1 and V is TRBV7-2; 11 bases map to TRBD2. Germline V gene data show CDR1 as SGHTA and CDR2 as FQGNSA. The V gene end was trimmed by 5 bases and the J gene end by 0 bases; junction bases not matched to a gene: 12. The CDR3 has 19 amino acids.

This chain connects TRBV28 to TRBJ1-6; D is undetermined. This CDR3 comprises 17 residues. The V end was cut by 4 bases, the J end by 9 bases, with 22 bases between. Per germline, CDR1 MDHEN and CDR2 SYDVKM. This chain's CDR3 is CASSSIPDSYPISPLHF. CDR3 sequence (DNA): TGTGCCAGCAGTTCCATACCCGACTCCTACCCCATTTCACCCCTCCACTTT. Together with reference TRBV28 and TRBJ1-6, the CDR3 gives the full variable domain: DVKVTQSSRYLVKRTGEKVFLECVQDMDHENMFWYRQDPGLGLRLIYFSYDVKMKEKGDIPEGYSVSREKKERFSLILESASTNQTSMYLCASSSIPDSYPISPLHFGNGTRLTVT.